The sequence of this T cell receptor beta chain was determined in a study of OX40 agonist ivuxolimab in advanced cancers. Turning to the study itself: Age averaged around 54 years (range roughly 23 to 79), and less than 85% were male.

Method: immunoSEQ multiplex PCR; TCRdb's copy keeps in-frame clones and lacks some. Of 55,000 to 75,000 clones in the sample, roughly nine tenths were seen once. By frequency in the sample, this clone is medium-sized. The antigen remains undetermined. General observations from the study: Normalized T-cell clonal expansion was also low in a subset of nonresponders. Mean expanded clone counts were higher in CD8+ than CD4+ T cells.

Baseline was the first blood sampling point, followed by cycle 4 day 1 and cycle 7 day 1. The source was CD4+ or CD8+ T cells sorted from blood, collected in a trial of the OX40 agonist ivuxolimab. The sequence derives from an adult with an advanced solid tumor such as melanoma, head and neck, liver or kidney cancer.

The CDR3 is CASSRGSNTEAFF. The CDR3 nucleotides read TGTGCCAGTAGTAGAGGGTCCAACACTGAAGCTTTCTTT. This chain links TRBV19 with TRBJ1-1; D call uncertain. The V end lost 4 bases, the J end lost 2 bases, and 8 bases lay between the germline ends. The CDR3 consists of 13 residues. CDR1 and CDR2 (germline): LNHDA, SQIVND (reference sequence). Combining the CDR3 with reference TRBV19 and TRBJ1-1 gives the whole variable domain DGGITQSPKYLFRKEGQNVTLSCEQNLNHDAMYWYRQDPGQGLRLIYYSQIVNDFQKGDIAEGYSVSREKKESFPLTVTSAQKNPTAFYLCASSRGSNTEAFFGQGTRLTVV.